This T cell receptor beta chain was captured in a study of PD-1 blockade in classical Hodgkin lymphoma. The data were produced by immunoSEQ multiplex PCR, yet TCRdb's version contains in-frame clones alone and is incomplete. This table holds under 80,000 clones, over 70% found once. To note about this clone: Its antigen is unidentified. A junction boundary mismatches the germline segment, possibly from a read error.

Every patient was affected by relapse after autologous stem cell transplantation, while exposure to brentuximab vedotin was not uniform. Whole-study results and caveats: Possibly reflecting disease activity or prior therapy, repertoire differences have causes that remain undefined.

This TCR derives from a human donor with classical Hodgkin lymphoma. Sequencing used peripheral blood mononuclear cells (PBMCs), obtained before the second cycle of nivolumab.

The CDR3 DNA reads TGCGCCAGCAGCTTATTCCTAGCGGGGGCAACCACATTC. Amino acids: CASSLFLAGATTF. The chain uses TRBV5-1 and TRBJ2-7; 10 nucleotides match TRBD2. Germline V gene sequence: CDR1 SGHRS, CDR2 YFSETQ. The CDR3 consists of 13 residues.